This T cell receptor (beta chain) comes out of a study of shared clonotypes between healthy human individuals. Study at large: The composition of the donors was a couple of women and a few men aged 18 to 49.

Sequencing used immunoSEQ multiplex PCR; TCRdb keeps in-frame clones, though not all of them. The data hold about 2 million clones, with roughly 94% observed a single time. It was CD45RO-negative cells, positively selected for CCR7, that made up naive CD8 cells, with terminally differentiated effector memory CD45RA+ cells excluded. What was sequenced was naive CD8+ T cells sorted from blood. The receptor was derived from a man younger than 30 in good health.

CDR3 loop: CASSEAGGGSEAFF. For the CDR3, the DNA is TGTGCCAGCAGTGAAGCAGGGGGAGGGTCTGAAGCTTTCTTT. The V call is TRBV6-1, the J call TRBJ1-1, with a possible D match to TRBD1 (6 bases). The CDR3 has 14 residues. V was pared by 0 bases and J by 6 bases, with 11 bases between. CDR1 is MNHNS and CDR2 is SASEGT in the germline V gene.